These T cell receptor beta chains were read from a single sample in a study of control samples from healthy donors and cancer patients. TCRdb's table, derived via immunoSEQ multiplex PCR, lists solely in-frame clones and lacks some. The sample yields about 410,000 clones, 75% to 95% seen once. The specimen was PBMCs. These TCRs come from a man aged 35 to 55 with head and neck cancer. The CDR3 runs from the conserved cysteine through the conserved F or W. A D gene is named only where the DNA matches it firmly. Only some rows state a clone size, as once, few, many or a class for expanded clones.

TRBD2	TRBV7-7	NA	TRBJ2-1	TGTGCTAGCAGCTTAGGACTAGCGGGAGCCTCCTACAATGAGCAGTTCTTC	CASSLGLAGASYNEQFF
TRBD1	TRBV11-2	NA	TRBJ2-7	TGTGCCAGCAGCTTCGGGACAGGGAGATATGAGCAGTACTTC	CASSFGTGRYEQYF
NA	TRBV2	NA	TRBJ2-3	TGTGCCAGCAGTGACCGATCGCGACTAGGCACAGATACGCAGTATTTT	CASSDRSRLGTDTQYF
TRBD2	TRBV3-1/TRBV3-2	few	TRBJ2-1	TGTGCCAGCAGCCAAGGCTTTAGCGGGAGAAACAATGAGCAGTTCTTC	CASSQGFSGRNNEQFF
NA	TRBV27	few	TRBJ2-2	TGTGCCAGCAGTTTCTTGCTGGGCGGGGAGCTGTTTTTT	CASSFLLGGELFF
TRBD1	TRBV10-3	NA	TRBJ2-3	TGTGCCATACTTCGCGAGACAGGGGTAACAGATACGCAGTATTTT	CAILRETGVTDTQYF
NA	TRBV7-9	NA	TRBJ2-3	TGTGCCAGCAGCCGAGGCGGGTCAGATACGCAGTATTTT	CASSRGGSDTQYF
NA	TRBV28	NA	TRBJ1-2	TGTGCCAGCAGTACCGGGACGGTCCAATATGGCTACACCTTC	CASSTGTVQYGYTF
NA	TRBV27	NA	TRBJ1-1	TGTGCCAGCCGCCCTAGACAGCCGAACACTGAAGCTTTCTTT	CASRPRQPNTEAFF
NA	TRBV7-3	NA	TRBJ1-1	TGTGCCAGCAGCCCCGACCCACAGATGAACACTGAAGCTTTCTTT	CASSPDPQMNTEAFF
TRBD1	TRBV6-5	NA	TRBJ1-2	TGTGCCAGCTCTCGACCAGGGGGCTTGGGCTATGGCTACACCTTC	CASSRPGGLGYGYTF
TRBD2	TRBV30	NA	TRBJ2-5	TGTGCCTGGAGTTTTGAGTTGGGACTAGCGGGGGGGCCTGAGACCCAGTACTTC	CAWSFELGLAGGPETQYF
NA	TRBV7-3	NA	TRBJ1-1	TGTGCCAGCAGCTTTGAGAGGGGTACTGAAGCTTTCTTT	CASSFERGTEAFF
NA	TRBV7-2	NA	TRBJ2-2	TGTGCCAGCACCAATAAAGGGGGGGGGCGGTGGTACACCGGGGAGCTGTTTTTT	CASTNKGGGRWYTGELFF
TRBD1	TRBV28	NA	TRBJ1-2	TGTGCCAGCAGAAACCAACGGGACAGGGAAAATGGCTACACCTTC	CASRNQRDRENGYTF
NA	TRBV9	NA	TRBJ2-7	TGTGCCAGCAGCGTAAACCACGGATCCTACGAGCAGTACTTC	CASSVNHGSYEQYF
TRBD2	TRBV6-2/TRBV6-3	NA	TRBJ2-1	TGTGCCAGCAGTTTAGCGGGGGGTAGCTCCTACAATGAGCAGTTCTTC	CASSLAGGSSYNEQFF
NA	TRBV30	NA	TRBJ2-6	TGTGCCTGGAGTGTACGGCCAGGGCTATTCGTCAGCTCTGGGGCCAACGTCCTGACTTTC	CAWSVRPGLFVSSGANVLTF
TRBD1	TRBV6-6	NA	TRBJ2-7	TGTGCCAGCAGTTACCCGGGGACAGGGAGCTCCTACGAGCAGTACTTC	CASSYPGTGSSYEQYF
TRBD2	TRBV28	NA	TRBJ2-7	TGTGCCAGCAGTTTCCCCGGACTAGCGAAGGACGAGCAGTACTTC	CASSFPGLAKDEQYF
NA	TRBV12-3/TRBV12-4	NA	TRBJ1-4	TGTGCCAGCAGTTTGTATGAAAAACTGTTTTTT	CASSLYEKLFF
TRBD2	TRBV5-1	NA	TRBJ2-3	TGCGCCAGCAGCTTGCGCCTAGCGGGAGGGACAGATACGCAGTATTTT	CASSLRLAGGTDTQYF
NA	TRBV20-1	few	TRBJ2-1	TGCAGTGCTAGTGGGGCACAGGACGGGCTGGATGAGCAGTTCTTC	CSASGAQDGLDEQFF
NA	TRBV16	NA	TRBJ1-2	TGTGCCAGCAGCCAATCGAGGCAGGGTAACTATGGCTACACCTTC	CASSQSRQGNYGYTF
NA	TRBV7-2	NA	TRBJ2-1	TGTGCCAGCAGCTTAGCGAGGCCATCCGTGGATGAGCAGTTCTTC	CASSLARPSVDEQFF
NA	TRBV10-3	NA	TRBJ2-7	TGTGCCATCAGTGAGCCACGGACTGGGTTTTTTTACTTC	CAISEPRTGFFYF
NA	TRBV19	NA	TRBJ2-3	TGTGCCAGTAGCACCCGCGGTGGATTTACCACAGATACGCAGTATTTT	CASSTRGGFTTDTQYF
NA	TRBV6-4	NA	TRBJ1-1	TGTGCCAGCAGTGACAGACCGAACACTGAAGCTTTCTTT	CASSDRPNTEAFF
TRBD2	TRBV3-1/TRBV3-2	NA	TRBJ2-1	TGTGCCAGCAGCCGGGGACTAACCTACTACAATGAGCAGTTCTTC	CASSRGLTYYNEQFF
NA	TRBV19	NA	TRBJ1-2	TGTGCCAGTTGGCCCGGTGGATGGCATGGCTACACCTTC	CASWPGGWHGYTF
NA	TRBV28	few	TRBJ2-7	TGTGCCAGCAGTTCACCGACAACTGCCTACGAGCAGTACTTC	CASSSPTTAYEQYF
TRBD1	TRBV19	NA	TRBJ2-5	TGTGCCAGTAGGGACAGGGGACAAGAGACCCAGTACTTC	CASRDRGQETQYF
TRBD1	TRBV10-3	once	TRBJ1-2	TGTGCCATCAGTGAGTCGGGACAGAACCTTAACTATGGCTACACCTTC	CAISESGQNLNYGYTF
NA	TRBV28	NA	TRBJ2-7	TGTGCCAGCAGTTTGATGTTCGGTGCCTACGAGCAGTACTTC	CASSLMFGAYEQYF
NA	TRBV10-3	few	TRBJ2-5	TGTGCCATCAGTGAGTCCCCAGAGACCCAGTACTTC	CAISESPETQYF
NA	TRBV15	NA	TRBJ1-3	TGTGCCACCAGCAGAGCCGCAACAGGGAGGAATATTGGAAACACCATATATTTT	CATSRAATGRNIGNTIYF
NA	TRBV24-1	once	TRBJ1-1	TGTGCCACCCCAGCTGGGAACACTGAAGCTTTCTTT	CATPAGNTEAFF
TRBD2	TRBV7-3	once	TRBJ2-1	TGTGCCAGCATGATCAATAGCGGGGATTACAATGAGCAGTTCTTC	CASMINSGDYNEQFF
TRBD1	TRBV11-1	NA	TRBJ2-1	TGTGCCAGCAGCCGGACAGGGGGGCACAATGAGCAGTTCTTC	CASSRTGGHNEQFF
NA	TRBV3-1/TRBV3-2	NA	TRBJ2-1	TGTGCCAGCAGCCAAGCAGGGAATGAGCAGTTCTTC	CASSQAGNEQFF
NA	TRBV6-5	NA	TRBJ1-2	TGTGCCAGCAGTTACGGGGGTCAAGTAGGCTACACCTTC	CASSYGGQVGYTF
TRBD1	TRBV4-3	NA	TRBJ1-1	TGCGCCAGCAGCCAGAGGGGACAGGGGGTTTCCTCGGCTTTCTTT	CASSQRGQGVSSAFF
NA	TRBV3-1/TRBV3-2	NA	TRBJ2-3	TGTGCCAGCAGCCAAGCAATTCGTGGGTTAGATACGCAGTATTTT	CASSQAIRGLDTQYF
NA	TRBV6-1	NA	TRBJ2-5	TGTGCCAGCAGTGAATTGTTTTATCAAGAGACCCAGTACTTC	CASSELFYQETQYF
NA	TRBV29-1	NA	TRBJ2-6	TGCAGCGCCCGGGTGGGGACACACTCTGGGGCCAACGTCCTGACTTTC	CSARVGTHSGANVLTF
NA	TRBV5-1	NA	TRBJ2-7	TGCGCCAGCAGCTTGGCAGCCGGGGGCGCGATCCGGGCCGAGCAGTACTTC	CASSLAAGGAIRAEQYF
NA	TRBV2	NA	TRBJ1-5	TGTGCCAGCAGTCCAGAACGAAGCAATCAGCCCCAGCATTTT	CASSPERSNQPQHF
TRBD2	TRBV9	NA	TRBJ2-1	TGTGCCAGCAGCTTACCCTCACTAGCGGGAGGATACAATGAGCAGTTCTTC	CASSLPSLAGGYNEQFF
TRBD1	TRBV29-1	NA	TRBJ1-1	TGCAGCGTCATACAGGGGGACACTGAAGCTTTCTTT	CSVIQGDTEAFF
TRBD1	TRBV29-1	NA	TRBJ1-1	TGCAGCGTTGGACAGGGTGGTACTGAAGCTTTCTTT	CSVGQGGTEAFF
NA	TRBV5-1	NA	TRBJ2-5	TGCGCCAGCAGCCCTGGGCTAGCCCATGATTGGGAGACCCAGTACTTC	CASSPGLAHDWETQYF